The clone carrying this T cell receptor beta chain was seen a few times. Arm-PCR of CDR3 regions and iRepertoire HTBI primers were used to build TCR beta libraries. Via MiXCR, TCRdb re-called the multiplex PCR reads, giving one row per CDR3 protein. This table has 550,000 to 650,000 distinct CDR3 sequences, about 16% appearing once. Time point noted: newly diagnosed GD, antithyroid drugs for less than 3 months. Preparation of the TCR library used RNA extracted from PBMCs. The authors drew about 9 milliliters of peripheral blood into EDTA tubes. The data were obtained in a study of regulatory T cells in long-lasting Graves disease. After removal of 0 bases from V and 1 base from J, the junction contained 13 bases not matched to a gene. The germline V gene encodes CDR1 SEHNR and CDR2 FQNEAQ (reference sequence). The CDR3 has 20 amino acids. These records were also assigned to another study, of T cells in Graves' hyperthyroidism and ophthalmopathy.

The V and J genes are TRBV7-9 and TRBJ2-2; 8 positions agree with TRBD1. Sequenced here: peripheral blood mononuclear cells (PBMCs), sampled at new diagnosis, from a patient treated with antithyroid drugs. This TCR derives from a man younger than 30 with Graves disease. In nucleotides, the CDR3 is TGTGCCAGCAGCTTAGCGCCTGGGAGGACAGGGTCGCGGAACACCGGGGAGCTGTTTTTT. Amino acid sequence: CASSLAPGRTGSRNTGELFF. Looking up the rest from reference TRBV7-9 and TRBJ2-2 gives the full variable domain: DTGVSQNPRHKITKRGQNVTFRCDPISEHNRLYWYRQTLGQGPEFLTYFQNEAQLEKSRLLSDRFSAERPKGSFSTLEIQRTEQGDSAMYLCASSLAPGRTGSRNTGELFFGEGSRLTVL.